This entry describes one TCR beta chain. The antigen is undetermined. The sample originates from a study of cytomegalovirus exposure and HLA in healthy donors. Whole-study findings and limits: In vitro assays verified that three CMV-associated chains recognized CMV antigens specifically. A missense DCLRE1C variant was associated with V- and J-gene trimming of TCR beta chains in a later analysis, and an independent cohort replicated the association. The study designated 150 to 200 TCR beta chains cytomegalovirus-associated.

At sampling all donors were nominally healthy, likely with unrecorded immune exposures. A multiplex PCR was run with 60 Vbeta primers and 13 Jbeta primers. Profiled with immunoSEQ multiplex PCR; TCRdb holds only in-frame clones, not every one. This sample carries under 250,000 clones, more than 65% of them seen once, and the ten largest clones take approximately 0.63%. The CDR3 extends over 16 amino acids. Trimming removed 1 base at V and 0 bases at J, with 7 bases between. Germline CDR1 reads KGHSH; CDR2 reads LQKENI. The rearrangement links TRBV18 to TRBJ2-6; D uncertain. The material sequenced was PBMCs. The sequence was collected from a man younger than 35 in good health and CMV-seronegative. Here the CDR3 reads CASSPRRGSGANVLTF. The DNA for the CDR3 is TGTGCCAGCTCACCACGACGAGGCTCTGGGGCCAACGTCCTGACTTTC.